The 8 T cell receptor beta chains in this list originate from one sample, sequenced in a study of blood T cells in healthy people across ages. Then a second PCR, running about 6 to 12 cycles, was carried out with a sample-barcoded 5' primer and a J-beta primer mix. TCRdb reanalysed the 5' RACE reads using MiXCR and keeps one entry per CDR3 protein. The sample has about 810,000 distinct CDR3 sequences; under 40% are singletons. Sequenced material: blood. The source of these receptors is a man younger than 35 in good health.

This clonotype has just a few counts. The chain is built from TRBV29-1 and TRBJ2-2; D not certain. This CDR3 region has 12 residues. Germline loops: CDR1 SQVTM, CDR2 ANQGSEA. Trimming cost V 4 bases and J 4 bases, with 7 bases left between them. This CDR3 is CSVGEATGELFF. The CDR3 coding sequence is TGCAGCGTTGGAGAGGCCACCGGGGAGCTGTTTTTT.

A remark on this clonotype: The conserved phenylalanine or tryptophan is not found at the CDR3 terminus, so this likely reflects a read error. The chain has TRBV29-1 and TRBJ1-2, with D possibly TRBD1 on 5 matching bases. In germline, CDR1 is SQVTM, CDR2 ANQGSEA. The CDR3 sequence is 12 residues long. The ends were cut back, 1 base at V and 4 bases at J, with 7 bases in the middle. CDR3 sequence reads: CSVEAGRYGYTL. CDR3 bases: TGCAGCGTTGAAGCAGGGCGCTATGGCTACACCTTA.

This chain joins TRBV7-9 and TRBJ2-7; 7 positions match TRBD1. The CDR3 consists of 16 residues. The V and J ends lost 1 base and 1 base, in that order; junction bases with no gene match: 7. CDR1 SEHNR and CDR2 FQNEAQ come from the germline V gene (reference sequence). CDR3 nucleotides: TGTGCCAGCAGCTTAGTAGGGGACAGTCGGTCCTACGAGCAGTACTTC. The encoded protein is CASSLVGDSRSYEQYF.

The sample holds many counts of this clonotype. The rearrangement joins TRBV12-3 or TRBV12-4 to TRBJ2-1; 7 bases line up with TRBD2. After removal of 8 bases from V and 0 bases from J, the junction contained 4 bases not matched to a gene. The CDR3 totals 14 residues. CDR3 region: CASGGGSSYNEQFF. The CDR3 DNA reads as TGTGCCAGCGGCGGGGGAAGCTCCTACAATGAGCAGTTCTTC.

V usage is TRBV9 and J usage is TRBJ2-2, with 8 bases lining up with TRBD1. With 8 bases clipped from V and 6 bases from J, the junction kept 9 bases outside the gene matches. The CDR3 is 14 residues long. Per germline, CDR1 SGDLS and CDR2 YYNGEE. CDR3 sequence (DNA): TGTGCCAGTGACAGGGGCCCTCTCGCCGGGGAGCTGTTTTTT. This translates into CASDRGPLAGELFF.

The V and J genes are TRBV12-3 or TRBV12-4 and TRBJ2-7, with D tentatively TRBD2 (6 bases). The CDR3 spans 13 residues. V was pared by 5 bases and J by 7 bases, with 15 bases between. CDR3 DNA sequence: TGTGCCAGCAGTACCGGGACTCCCTGGGAGCAGTACTTC. It yields the protein CASSTGTPWEQYF.

The chain has TRBV29-1 and TRBJ1-3, with a possible D match to TRBD1 (5 bases). The germline V gene encodes CDR1 SQVTM and CDR2 ANQGSEA. The V end was cut by 4 bases, the J end by 2 bases, with 6 bases between. The CDR3 consists of 12 residues. CDR3 residues: CSVGGTGNTIYF. CDR3 coding DNA: TGCAGCGTTGGGGGGACTGGAAACACCATATATTTT.

This clonotype was counted between two and nine times. The chain employs TRBV4-2 and TRBJ2-2, with D unclear. Trimming pared 4 bases from V and 3 bases from J, leaving 9 bases between. This CDR3 has 14 amino acids. Per germline, CDR1 LGHNA and CDR2 YNFKEQ. The CDR3 DNA sequence: TGTGCCAGCAGCCTGTATTTAGACACCGGGGAGCTGTTTTTT. It translates to CASSLYLDTGELFF.